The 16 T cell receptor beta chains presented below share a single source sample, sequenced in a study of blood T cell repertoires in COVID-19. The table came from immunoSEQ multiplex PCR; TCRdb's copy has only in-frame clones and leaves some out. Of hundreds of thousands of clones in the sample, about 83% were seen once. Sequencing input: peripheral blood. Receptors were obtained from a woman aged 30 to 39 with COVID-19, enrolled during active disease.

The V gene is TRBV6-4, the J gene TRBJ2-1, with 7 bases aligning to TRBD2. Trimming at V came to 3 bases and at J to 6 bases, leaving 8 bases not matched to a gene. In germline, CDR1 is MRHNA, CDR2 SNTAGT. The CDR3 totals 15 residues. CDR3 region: CASSEGQLAINEQFF. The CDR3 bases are TGTGCCAGCAGTGAAGGGCAACTAGCGATCAATGAGCAGTTCTTC.

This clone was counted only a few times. CDR3: CASSLVQGTEAFF. CDR3 DNA: TGTGCCAGCAGCTTAGTACAGGGAACTGAAGCTTTCTTT. V gene TRBV7-2 combines with J gene TRBJ1-1; possibly TRBD1 for D (6 bases). CDR3 length: 13 residues. In germline, CDR1 is SGHTA, CDR2 FQGNSA. V was cut by 1 base and J by 5 bases, with 8 bases left in between.

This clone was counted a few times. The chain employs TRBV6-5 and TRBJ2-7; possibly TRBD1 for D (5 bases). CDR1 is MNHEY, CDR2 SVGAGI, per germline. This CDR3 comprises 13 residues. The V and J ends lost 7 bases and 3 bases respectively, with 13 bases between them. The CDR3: CASTNSRVYEQYF. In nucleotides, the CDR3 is TGTGCCAGCACCAATTCCAGGGTCTACGAGCAGTACTTC.

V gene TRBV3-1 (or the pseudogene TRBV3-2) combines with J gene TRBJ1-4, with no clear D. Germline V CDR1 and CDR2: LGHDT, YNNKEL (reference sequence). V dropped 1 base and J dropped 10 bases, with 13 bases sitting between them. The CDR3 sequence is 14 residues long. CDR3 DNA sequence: TGTGCCAGCAGCCAAGGAGCAGGTGTGGGAAAACTGTTTTTT. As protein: CASSQGAGVGKLFF.

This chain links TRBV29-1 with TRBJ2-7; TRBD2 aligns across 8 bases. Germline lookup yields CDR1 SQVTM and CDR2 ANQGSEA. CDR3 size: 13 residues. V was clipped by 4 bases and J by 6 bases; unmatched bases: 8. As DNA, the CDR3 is TGCAGCGTTGCCGGGAGCGGGAGAGGCGAGCAGTACTTC. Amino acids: CSVAGSGRGEQYF.

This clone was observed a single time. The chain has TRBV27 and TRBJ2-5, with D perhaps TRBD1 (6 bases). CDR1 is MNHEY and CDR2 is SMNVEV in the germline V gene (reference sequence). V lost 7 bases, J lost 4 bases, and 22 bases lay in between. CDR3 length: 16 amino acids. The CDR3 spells CASNTLQGRIRETQYF. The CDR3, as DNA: TGTGCCAGCAACACCTTACAGGGTCGTATCAGAGAGACCCAGTACTTC.

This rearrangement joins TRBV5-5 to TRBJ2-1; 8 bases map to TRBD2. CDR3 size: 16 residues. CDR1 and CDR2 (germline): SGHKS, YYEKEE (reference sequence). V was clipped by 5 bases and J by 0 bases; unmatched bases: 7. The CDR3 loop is CASSLERGSSYNEQFF. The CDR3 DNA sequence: TGTGCCAGCAGTCTGGAGCGGGGGAGCTCCTACAATGAGCAGTTCTTC.

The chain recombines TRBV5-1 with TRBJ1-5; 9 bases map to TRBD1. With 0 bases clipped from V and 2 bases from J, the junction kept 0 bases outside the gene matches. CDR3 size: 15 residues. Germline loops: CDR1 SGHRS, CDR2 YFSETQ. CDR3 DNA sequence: TGCGCCAGCAGCTTGGGGGACAGGGGCAATCAGCCCCAGCATTTT. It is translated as CASSLGDRGNQPQHF.

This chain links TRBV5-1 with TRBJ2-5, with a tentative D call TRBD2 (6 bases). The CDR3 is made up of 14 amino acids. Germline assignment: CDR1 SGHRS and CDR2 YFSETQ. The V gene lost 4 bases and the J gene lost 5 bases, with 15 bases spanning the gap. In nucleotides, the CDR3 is TGCGCCAGCAGCCCGTGGGGGGTTGAGGAGACCCAGTACTTC. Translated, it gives CASSPWGVEETQYF.

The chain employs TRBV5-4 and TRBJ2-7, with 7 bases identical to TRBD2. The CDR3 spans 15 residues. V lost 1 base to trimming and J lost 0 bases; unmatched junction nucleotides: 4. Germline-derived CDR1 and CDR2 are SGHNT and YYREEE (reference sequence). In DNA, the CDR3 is TGTGCCAGCAGCTTGAGCGGGGTGAACTCCTACGAGCAGTACTTC. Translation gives CASSLSGVNSYEQYF. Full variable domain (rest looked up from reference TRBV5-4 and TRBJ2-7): ETGVTQSPTHLIKTRGQQVTLRCSSQSGHNTVSWYQQALGQGPQFIFQYYREEENGRGNFPPRFSGLQFPNYSSELNVNALELDDSALYLCASSLSGVNSYEQYFGPGTRLTVT.

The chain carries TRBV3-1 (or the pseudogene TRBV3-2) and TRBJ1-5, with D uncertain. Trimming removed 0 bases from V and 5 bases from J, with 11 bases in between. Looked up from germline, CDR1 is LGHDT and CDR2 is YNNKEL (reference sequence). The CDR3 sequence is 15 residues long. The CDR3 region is CASSQDWTYDQPQHF. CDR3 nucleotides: TGTGCCAGCAGCCAAGATTGGACTTACGATCAGCCCCAGCATTTT.

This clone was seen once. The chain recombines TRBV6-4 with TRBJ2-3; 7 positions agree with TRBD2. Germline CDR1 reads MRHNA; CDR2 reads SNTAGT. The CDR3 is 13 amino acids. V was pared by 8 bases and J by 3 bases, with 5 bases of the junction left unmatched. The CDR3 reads CASAREATDTQYF. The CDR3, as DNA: TGTGCCAGCGCTCGGGAGGCGACAGATACGCAGTATTTT.

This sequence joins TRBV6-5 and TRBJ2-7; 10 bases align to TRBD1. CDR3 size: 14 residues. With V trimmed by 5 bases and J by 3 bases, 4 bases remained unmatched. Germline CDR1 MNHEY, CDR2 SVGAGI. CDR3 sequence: CASSRQGADYEQYF. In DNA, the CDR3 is TGTGCCAGCAGTAGACAGGGGGCGGACTACGAGCAGTACTTC.

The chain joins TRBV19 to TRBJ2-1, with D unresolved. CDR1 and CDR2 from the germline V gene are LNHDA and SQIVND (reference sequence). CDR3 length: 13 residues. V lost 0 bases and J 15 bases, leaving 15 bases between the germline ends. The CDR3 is CASSIDLMGPRFF. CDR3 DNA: TGTGCCAGTAGTATAGATCTTATGGGCCCAAGGTTCTTC.

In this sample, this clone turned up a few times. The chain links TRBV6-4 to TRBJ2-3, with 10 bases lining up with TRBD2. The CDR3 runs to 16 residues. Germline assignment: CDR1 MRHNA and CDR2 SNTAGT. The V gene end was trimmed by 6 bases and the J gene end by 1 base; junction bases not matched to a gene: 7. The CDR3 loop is CASSRTGTSGTDTQYF. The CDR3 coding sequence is TGTGCCAGCAGCCGAACCGGGACTAGCGGCACAGATACGCAGTATTTT.

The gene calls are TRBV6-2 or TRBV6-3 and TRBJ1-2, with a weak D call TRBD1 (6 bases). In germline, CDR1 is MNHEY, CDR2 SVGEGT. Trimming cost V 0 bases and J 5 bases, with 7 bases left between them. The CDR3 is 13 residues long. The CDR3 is CASSYSDSYGYTF. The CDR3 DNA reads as TGTGCCAGCAGTTACTCGGACAGTTATGGCTACACCTTC.